Below are 31 T cell receptor beta chains sequenced from a single sample in a study of blood T cell repertoires in COVID-19. The protocol was immunoSEQ multiplex PCR, while the TCRdb copy is restricted to in-frame clones and leaves out a portion. Altogether a few hundred thousand clones are present, approximately 83% being singletons, with the ten largest covering just under 7.5%. Sequencing was performed on peripheral blood. The receptor set was obtained from a woman aged 45-60 years with acute or convalescent COVID-19.

The chain couples TRBV29-1 to TRBJ1-1; TRBD1 agrees at 9 bases. The V segment lost 6 bases and the J segment 6 bases; nucleotides outside the gene matches: 14. CDR3 length: 15 amino acids. CDR1 and CDR2 (germline): SQVTM, ANQGSEA. CDR3 DNA sequence: TGCAGCGTGGATCAACAGGGGGCCGGCTCGTCTGAAGCTTTCTTT. This encodes CSVDQQGAGSSEAFF.

The V gene is TRBV28, the J gene TRBJ1-1; TRBD1 aligns across 11 bases. V shed 6 bases and J 4 bases; nucleotides not matched to a gene: 7. The CDR3 runs to 15 residues. Per the germline V gene, CDR1 is MDHEN and CDR2 is SYDVKM. The CDR3 nucleotides are TGTGCCAGCAGCTCCGGGACAGGGGGTGTCACTGAAGCTTTCTTT. Protein product: CASSSGTGGVTEAFF.

The rearrangement uses TRBV12-3 or TRBV12-4 and TRBJ1-2; possible D gene TRBD1, 5 bases. The CDR3 contains 13 residues. V lost 7 bases and J 8 bases, leaving 17 bases between the germline ends. The CDR3 loop reads CASNKYRSDGYTF. DNA for the CDR3: TGTGCCAGCAATAAATACAGGTCTGACGGCTACACCTTC.

The V gene is TRBV3-1 (or the pseudogene TRBV3-2), the J gene TRBJ1-2; 9 nucleotides align to TRBD1. Germline CDR1 is LGHDT and CDR2 is YNNKEL (reference sequence). J lost 5 bases, V lost 4 bases, and 14 bases had no gene match. This CDR3 has 17 residues. The CDR3 DNA reads as TGTGCCAGCAGCCCAGTAACAGGGGGCTTCCTAACTTATGGCTACACCTTC. This sequence encodes CASSPVTGGFLTYGYTF.

This chain links TRBV5-1 with TRBJ1-2, with unresolved D. Germline CDR1 SGHRS, CDR2 YFSETQ. Deletions cut 3 bases from V and 4 bases from J, with 7 bases between. CDR3 length equals 12 residues. CDR3 in DNA: TGCGCCAGCAGCTACGGACTCTATGGCTACACCTTC. It encodes CASSYGLYGYTF.

J is TRBJ2-5 and V is TRBV5-8; 10 nucleotides line up with TRBD1. This CDR3 has 15 residues. Per germline, CDR1 SGHTS and CDR2 YDEGEE. V trimming: 6 bases; J trimming: 5 bases; junction bases outside the gene matches: 10. The CDR3 region is CASTPGQGRRETQYF. Here the CDR3 DNA reads TGTGCCAGCACCCCGGGACAGGGGCGCCGGGAGACCCAGTACTTC.

J is TRBJ1-2 and V is TRBV21-1. TRBV21-1 is recorded as a pseudogene. The CDR3 loop spans 14 amino acids. CDR3 region: CASSNKGPAGGYTF. CDR3 nucleotides: TGTGCCAGCAGCAACAAGGGGCCCGCGGGGGGCTACACCTTC.

The CDR3 is CASSLTGGDYGYTF. CDR3 DNA sequence: TGTGCCAGCAGTTTAACGGGGGGGGACTATGGCTACACCTTC. V gene TRBV28 combines with J gene TRBJ1-2, with D possibly matching TRBD1 (5 bases). Trimming removed 2 bases from V and 3 bases from J, with 10 bases in between. The CDR3 is 14 amino acids. Germline lookup yields CDR1 MDHEN and CDR2 SYDVKM.

V is TRBV9 and J is TRBJ2-6; a possible D gene is TRBD1 (5 bases). Per the germline V gene, CDR1 is SGDLS and CDR2 is YYNGEE. The CDR3 has 15 residues. Trimming stripped 3 bases from V and 1 base from J, with 8 bases between. CDR3 sequence: CASSAQGSGANVLTF. In nucleotides, the CDR3 is TGTGCCAGCAGCGCCCAGGGTTCTGGGGCCAACGTCCTGACTTTC. Drawing the rest from reference TRBV9 and TRBJ2-6, the complete variable domain is DSGVTQTPKHLITATGQRVTLRCSPRSGDLSVYWYQQSLDQGLQFLIQYYNGEERAKGNILERFSAQQFPDLHSELNLSSLELGDSALYFCASSAQGSGANVLTFGAGSRLTVL.

A few counts support this clone. The chain couples TRBV11-2 to TRBJ1-6; TRBD1 matches at 9 bases. The CDR3 covers 14 residues. Germline V CDR1 and CDR2: SGHAT, FQNNGV. The V segment lost 5 bases and the J segment 10 bases; nucleotides outside the gene matches: 6. The CDR3 is CASSRGQGRSPLHF. CDR3 in DNA: TGTGCCAGCAGCCGGGGACAGGGAAGGTCACCCCTCCACTTT.

This clone appeared once. J is TRBJ2-7 and V is TRBV7-8, with 11 bases that match TRBD2. CDR3 length: 15 amino acids. V shed 1 base and J 3 bases; nucleotides not matched to a gene: 2. From germline, CDR1 is SGHVS and CDR2 FQNEAQ. This chain's CDR3 is CASSLVAGGSYEQYF. CDR3 DNA: TGTGCCAGCAGCTTAGTAGCGGGAGGGAGCTACGAGCAGTACTTC.

This chain uses TRBV6-5 with TRBJ1-1; D gene unclear. V was pared by 7 bases and J by 0 bases, with 12 bases between. Germline CDR1 is MNHEY and CDR2 is SVGAGI. The CDR3 runs 14 residues. The CDR3 nucleotides read TGTGCCAGCAAAAGAGGGCAAATGAACACTGAAGCTTTCTTT. Translation: CASKRGQMNTEAFF.

J is TRBJ1-5 and V is TRBV6-5; D might be TRBD1 (5 bases). This CDR3 is built from 15 residues. The V and J ends lost 4 bases and 1 base respectively, with 11 bases between them. The germline V gene encodes CDR1 MNHEY and CDR2 SVGAGI. The chain's CDR3 is CASSSRGESNQPQHF. Here the CDR3 DNA reads TGTGCCAGCAGTTCAAGGGGTGAGAGCAATCAGCCCCAGCATTTT.

This chain connects TRBV6-6 to TRBJ1-5; 10 bases are shared with TRBD1. Germline CDR1 is MNHNY and CDR2 is SVGAGI (reference sequence). The CDR3 loop spans 14 amino acids. The V segment lost 4 bases and the J segment 4 bases; nucleotides outside the gene matches: 1. The CDR3 here is CASSSGQGNQPQHF. CDR3 nucleotide sequence: TGTGCCAGCAGTTCGGGACAGGGGAATCAGCCCCAGCATTTT.

The rearrangement joins TRBV24-1 to TRBJ2-2; the D is unclear. The CDR3 runs 15 residues. Germline V gene sequence: CDR1 KGHDR, CDR2 SFDVKD. Trimming took off 1 base at V and 1 base at J, with 6 bases between the two ends. CDR3 residues: CATSDFRKNTGELFF. The CDR3 region has the DNA TGTGCCACCAGTGATTTCAGGAAGAACACCGGGGAGCTGTTTTTT.

The genes are TRBV11-2 and TRBJ2-7; 11 bases match TRBD2. CDR1 and CDR2 from the germline V gene are SGHAT and FQNNGV. V gave up 2 bases and J gave up 1 base; unmatched junction bases: 7. The CDR3 has 17 amino acids. The CDR3 region has the DNA TGTGCCAGCAGCTTAACTATCTCTAGCGGGAGGTCCTACGAGCAGTACTTC. As protein: CASSLTISSGRSYEQYF.

The V gene is TRBV28, the J gene TRBJ2-7, with D possibly TRBD2 on 6 matching bases. Deletions cut 3 bases from V and 5 bases from J, with 17 bases between. Germline CDR1 and CDR2: MDHEN and SYDVKM. The CDR3 consists of 15 residues. In DNA, the CDR3 is TGTGCCAGCAGTTTGGGGCTAGCGAGGTGGAACGAGCAGTACTTC. Translated, it gives CASSLGLARWNEQYF.

The J gene is TRBJ2-1, the V gene TRBV5-1; 12 nucleotides agree with TRBD2. With V trimmed by 4 bases and J by 7 bases, 9 bases remained unmatched. Germline CDR1 reads SGHRS; CDR2 reads YFSETQ. The CDR3 consists of 16 residues. The CDR3 DNA follows: TGCGCCAGCAGCCCCGGGACTAGCGGGCCAAGAAATGAGCAGTTCTTC. It translates to CASSPGTSGPRNEQFF. The variable domain in full, completed from reference TRBV5-1 and TRBJ2-1, reads KAGVTQTPRYLIKTRGQQVTLSCSPISGHRSVSWYQQTPGQGLQFLFEYFSETQRNKGNFPGRFSGRQFSNSRSEMNVSTLELGDSALYLCASSPGTSGPRNEQFFGPGTRLTVL.

The V and J genes are TRBV5-1 and TRBJ2-3, with unresolved D. V was cut by 4 bases and J by 1 base, with 7 bases left in between. CDR1 SGHRS and CDR2 YFSETQ come from the germline V gene. The CDR3 sequence is 13 residues long. The CDR3 loop is CASSRGGTDTQYF. The CDR3 DNA reads TGCGCCAGCAGCCGCGGCGGCACAGATACGCAGTATTTT. The whole variable domain, filled in from reference TRBV5-1 and TRBJ2-3, reads KAGVTQTPRYLIKTRGQQVTLSCSPISGHRSVSWYQQTPGQGLQFLFEYFSETQRNKGNFPGRFSGRQFSNSRSEMNVSTLELGDSALYLCASSRGGTDTQYFGPGTRLTVL.

This chain connects TRBV4-2 to TRBJ2-1; TRBD2 agrees at 13 bases. V dropped 4 bases and J dropped 0; count of bases not matched to a gene: 6. CDR3 size: 18 residues. Germline CDR1 LGHNA, CDR2 YNFKEQ. CDR3 sequence reads: CASSLQTSGGASYNEQFF. DNA for the CDR3: TGTGCCAGCAGCCTACAAACTAGCGGGGGGGCCTCCTACAATGAGCAGTTCTTC.

The rearrangement links TRBV4-3 to TRBJ1-6; tentative D call: TRBD1 (6 bases). Trimming cost V 0 bases and J 10 bases, with 13 bases left between them. Germline CDR1 LGHNA, CDR2 YSLEER. The CDR3 is 15 residues long. CDR3 loop: CASSQDLTGGSPLHF. CDR3 DNA sequence: TGCGCCAGCAGCCAAGATCTTACGGGGGGCTCACCCCTCCACTTT.

This clone was counted a few times. V is TRBV4-2 and J is TRBJ2-7, with 7 positions matching TRBD2. The CDR3 runs to 15 residues. Losses at the gene ends were 1 base for V and 4 bases for J; bases not matched to a gene: 7. CDR1 and CDR2 from the germline V gene are LGHNA and YNFKEQ. The CDR3 sequence is CASSQGREAPYEQYF. The CDR3, as DNA: TGTGCCAGCAGCCAAGGTCGGGAGGCCCCATACGAGCAGTACTTC.

The chain is built from TRBV5-5 and TRBJ2-7, with a tentative D call TRBD2 (7 bases). The V and J ends lost 3 bases and 1 base respectively, with 20 bases between them. The CDR3 loop spans 17 amino acids. Germline-derived CDR1 and CDR2 are SGHKS and YYEKEE (reference sequence). Written as DNA, the CDR3 is TGTGCCAGCAGCTGGGGGGGCGGAGGGAGCGGTTCCTACGAGCAGTACTTC. Amino acids: CASSWGGGGSGSYEQYF.

Notes on this clone: Other DNA variants within this sample encode the same CDR3. V and J are TRBV7-2 and TRBJ1-5; TRBD1 might be the D (5 bases). Germline CDR1 SGHTA, CDR2 FQGNSA. V was pared by 0 bases and J by 2 bases, with 14 bases between. The CDR3 length is 17 residues. CDR3 sequence reads: CASSLALGGAGNQPQHF. DNA for the CDR3: TGTGCCAGCAGCTTAGCGCTGGGTGGGGCAGGCAATCAGCCCCAGCATTTT.

The CDR3 sequence is CSVASGVNQPQHF. CDR3 in DNA: TGCAGCGTTGCATCGGGGGTCAATCAGCCCCAGCATTTT. The chain carries TRBV29-1 and TRBJ1-5; a weak D match, TRBD1 (5 bases). Germline CDR1 and CDR2: SQVTM and ANQGSEA. This CDR3 spans 13 amino acids. V was trimmed by 4 bases and J by 3 bases, leaving 10 bases between them. Using reference TRBV29-1 and TRBJ1-5 for the parts outside the CDR3, the full variable domain is SAVISQKPSRDICQRGTSLTIQCQVDSQVTMMFWYRQQPGQSLTLIATANQGSEATYESGFVIDKFPISRPNLTFSTLTVSNMSPEDSSIYLCSVASGVNQPQHFGDGTRLSIL.

The CDR3 loop reads CASSLGTIYYEQYF. For the CDR3, the DNA is TGTGCCAGCAGCTTAGGGACAATCTACTACGAGCAGTACTTC. The rearrangement links TRBV5-6 to TRBJ2-7; TRBD1 might be the D (6 bases). CDR3 size: 14 residues. From germline, CDR1 is SGHDT and CDR2 YYEEEE. The ends were cut back, 2 bases at V and 3 bases at J, with 12 bases in the middle. The full variable domain, with the rest looked up from reference TRBV5-6 and TRBJ2-7, is DAGVTQSPTHLIKTRGQQVTLRCSPKSGHDTVSWYQQALGQGPQFIFQYYEEEERQRGNFPDRFSGHQFPNYSSELNVNALLLGDSALYLCASSLGTIYYEQYFGPGTRLTVT.

The chain employs TRBV9 and TRBJ1-1; TRBD1 might be the D (6 bases). Between the trimmed V and J ends, which lost 2 bases and 5 bases, there was a span of 10 bases. The CDR3 is 13 residues long. CDR1 and CDR2 (germline): SGDLS, YYNGEE. The CDR3 sequence: CASSVAGATEAFF. The CDR3 nucleotides read TGTGCCAGCAGCGTGGCAGGGGCTACTGAAGCTTTCTTT.

The V call is TRBV28, the J call TRBJ1-2; 9 positions agree with TRBD1. Unmatched junction bases numbered 4, after V lost 7 bases and J lost 7 bases. CDR1 MDHEN and CDR2 SYDVKM come from the germline V gene. The length of the CDR3 is 12 residues. The CDR3 loop is CASTGTGFGYTF. The DNA for the CDR3 is TGTGCCAGCACCGGGACAGGGTTTGGCTACACCTTC.

This clone ranks as medium-sized (0.01 to 0.1%). The CDR3 loop reads CASSFPTGTSGRGDSYNEQFF. Written as DNA, the CDR3 is TGTGCCAGCAGTTTTCCAACCGGGACTAGCGGGAGGGGGGATTCCTACAATGAGCAGTTCTTC. The chain joins TRBV28 to TRBJ2-1, with TRBD2 matching 16 bases. The CDR3 is 21 residues long. The germline gives CDR1 MDHEN, CDR2 SYDVKM. V shed 3 bases and J 1 base; nucleotides not matched to a gene: 12.

This chain uses TRBV24-1 with TRBJ2-5, with D possibly TRBD2 on 5 matching bases. Germline V gene lookup returns CDR1 KGHDR and CDR2 SFDVKD. Trimming left V 0 bases short and J 5 bases short, with 15 bases between. The length of the CDR3 is 16 residues. For the CDR3, the DNA is TGTGCCACCAGTGATTTGCAAATTGAGGGCGGGGAGACCCAGTACTTC. Its protein is CATSDLQIEGGETQYF.

The rearrangement joins TRBV19 to TRBJ2-2; TRBD2 matches at 10 bases. The V gene's germline CDR1 is LNHDA and CDR2 SQIVND (reference sequence). CDR3 length equals 16 residues. V lost 6 bases, J lost 3 bases, and 7 bases stayed unmatched. CDR3 sequence (DNA): TGTGCCAGTAGGACCCTAGCGGGAGTGTACACCGGGGAGCTGTTTTTT. Residues: CASRTLAGVYTGELFF.